The 17 T cell receptor beta chains given below trace back to one sample, sequenced in a study of glioma-infiltrating T cells. The iRepertoire nested amplicon-rescue multiplex PCR amplified TCR alpha and beta CDR3s from RNA. TCRdb passed the multiplex PCR reads through MiXCR, listing each CDR3 protein once. There are around 170,000 distinct CDR3 sequences in the sample; around 40% occur only once, and roughly 5.2% lies in the top ten. The specimen was glioma tissue, nonneoplastic brain tissue, or PBMCs (not recorded which). The origin of the receptors is a human donor with low-grade glioma or glioblastoma, undergoing nonglioma brain surgery, or in good health (not recorded which).

In this sample, this clonotype turned up many times. The chain recombines TRBV25-1 with TRBJ1-2, with D maybe TRBD1 (5 bases). Trimming removed 6 bases at V and 4 bases at J, with 9 bases between. Germline V gene lookup returns CDR1 MGHDK and CDR2 SYGVNS. The CDR3 contains 12 residues. Here the CDR3 reads CASRGPLYGYTF. CDR3 bases: TGTGCCAGCAGGGGACCACTCTATGGCTACACCTTC.

On this clonotype itself: A much larger clone lies one base from this, so it may be a read error. The V gene is TRBV28, the J gene TRBJ1-1; tentative D call: TRBD1 (5 bases). Germline V gene sequence: CDR1 MDHEN, CDR2 SYDVKM. The germline V and J ends were trimmed by 6 bases and 4 bases, with 9 bases remaining between them. The CDR3 is 12 residues long. CDR3 nucleotide sequence: TGTGCCAGCAGACAAGACAGCACTGAAGCTTTCTTT. This encodes CASRQDSTEAFF.

With regard to this clonotype: Possible read error: a much larger clone is one base away. The rearrangement joins TRBV7-9 to TRBJ2-2; a possible D gene is TRBD2 (6 bases). This CDR3 is built from 14 residues. Germline V gene lookup returns CDR1 SEHNR and CDR2 FQNEAQ (reference sequence). V lost 5 bases, J lost 6 bases, and 13 bases lay in between. This CDR3 reads CASSRCGTPGELFF. The CDR3 bases are TGTGCCAGCAGCCGTTGCGGGACTCCCGGGGAGCTGTTTTTT.

On this clonotype itself: A junction boundary mismatches the germline segment, possibly from a read error. CDR3 nucleotide sequence: TGTGCCAGCAGTTTGACAGGGGGTAGCAATCAGCCCAAGCATTTT. Protein product: CASSLTGGSNQPKHF. The chain employs TRBV12-3 or TRBV12-4 and TRBJ1-5; 9 bases are a match to TRBD1. This CDR3 is built from 15 residues.

With respect to this clonotype: A clone one base away is much larger, so this may be a read error. The genes are TRBV28 and TRBJ2-5; 15 nucleotides agree with TRBD2. CDR3 length: 18 amino acids. In germline, CDR1 is MDHEN, CDR2 SYDVKM. After removal of 8 bases from V and 5 bases from J, the junction contained 15 bases not matched to a gene. CDR3 region: CASGSTLTGTSGRETQYF. CDR3 nucleotides: TGTGCCAGCGGTTCGACTCTAACCGGGACTAGCGGGAGGGAGACCCAGTACTTC.

As concerns this clonotype: A junction boundary mismatches the germline segment, possibly from a read error. The V gene is TRBV20-1, the J gene TRBJ2-1, with TRBD2 matching 9 bases. Germline values: CDR1 DFQATT, CDR2 SNEGSKA (reference sequence). This CDR3 comprises 13 residues. For the CDR3, the DNA is TGCAGTGCAACCCGAGGAGCGGGAGGACAGCAGTTATTC. This encodes CSATRGAGGQQLF.

Concerning this clonotype itself: A much larger clonotype is one base distant, so this may be a read error. The V gene is TRBV11-1, the J gene TRBJ2-1; D is possibly TRBD1 (6 bases). V was pared by 8 bases and J by 8 bases, with 19 bases between. This CDR3 comprises 14 residues. Germline V gene data show CDR1 as SGHAT and CDR2 as FQDESV (reference sequence). CDR3 sequence reads: CASFRQGPHYEQFF. The CDR3, as DNA: TGTGCCAGCTTCCGGCAGGGGCCGCACTATGAGCAGTTCTTC.

This clonotype occurred a few times. This rearrangement joins TRBV18 to TRBJ2-5; D gene ambiguous. Germline values: CDR1 KGHSH, CDR2 LQKENI. CDR3 length: 14 residues. Deletions cut 2 bases from V and 4 bases from J, with 11 bases between. Here the CDR3 reads CASSPWTPRETQYF. The CDR3 DNA sequence: TGTGCCAGCTCACCATGGACCCCTCGAGAGACCCAGTACTTC.

To note about this clonotype: At one end, the junction sequence differs from germline, possibly due to a read error. This sequence joins TRBV19 and TRBJ2-1, with D possibly matching TRBD2 (6 bases). The CDR3 is 15 amino acids. CDR1 LNHDA and CDR2 SQIVND come from the germline V gene (reference sequence). The CDR3 sequence: CASIIGPMGGNEQFF. DNA for the CDR3: TGTGCCAGTATTATAGGACCCATGGGGGGCAATGAGCAGTTCTTC.

About this clonotype itself: This may come from a read error, since a much larger clone is one base off. The chain is built from TRBV2 and TRBJ1-4; D call uncertain. V was cut by 6 bases and J by 8 bases, with 10 bases left in between. The CDR3 loop spans 12 amino acids. Germline loops: CDR1 SNHLY, CDR2 FYNNEI. Written as DNA, the CDR3 is TGTGCCAGCAGCCATGGGTACGAAAAACTGTTTTTT. Encoded protein: CASSHGYEKLFF.

This clonotype was seen many times. The V call is TRBV27, the J call TRBJ2-1, with TRBD1 as a possible D gene (5 bases). The CDR3 runs to 14 residues. Trimming took 6 bases from V and 2 from J, leaving 11 bases between them. Germline CDR1 MNHEY, CDR2 SMNVEV (reference sequence). CDR3 loop: CASRLTGAYNEQFF. CDR3 nucleotide sequence: TGTGCCAGCAGGCTCACAGGAGCCTACAATGAGCAGTTCTTC.

CDR3 loop: CASSTRTGNSPLHF. CDR3 DNA: TGTGCCAGTAGTACTCGGACGGGTAATTCACCCCTCCACTTT. The chain links TRBV19 to TRBJ1-6; D uncertain. Trimming removed 4 bases at V and 6 bases at J, with 10 bases between. The CDR3 sequence is 14 residues long. CDR1 LNHDA and CDR2 SQIVND come from the germline V gene (reference sequence).

At least ten counts were recorded for this clonotype. The chain is built from TRBV6-1 and TRBJ2-5; 7 bases line up with TRBD2. Germline lookup yields CDR1 MNHNS and CDR2 SASEGT. The CDR3 totals 14 residues. V was clipped by 2 bases and J by 5 bases; unmatched bases: 5. The CDR3 reads CASSERGRGETQYF. CDR3 coding DNA: TGTGCCAGCAGTGAACGGGGGAGGGGTGAGACCCAGTACTTC.

This clonotype was seen ten or more times. The chain uses TRBV7-2 and TRBJ2-7; 7 bases match TRBD1. This CDR3 has 13 amino acids. Germline CDR1 and CDR2: SGHTA and FQGNSA. Germline trimming cut 4 bases from V and 6 bases from J; bases unmatched to any gene: 6. The CDR3 sequence: CASSSETGREQYF. The CDR3 DNA is TGTGCCAGCAGCTCCGAGACAGGGCGCGAGCAGTACTTC. The whole variable domain, remainder taken from reference TRBV7-2 and TRBJ2-7, is GAGVSQSPSNKVTEKGKDVELRCDPISGHTALYWYRQSLGQGLEFLIYFQGNSAPDKSGLPSDRFSAERTGGSVSTLTIQRTQQEDSAVYLCASSSETGREQYFGPGTRLTVT.

For this clonotype: One base away lies a much larger clone, so this may be a sequencing read error. J is TRBJ2-3 and V is TRBV6-1; tentatively, D is TRBD1 or TRBD2 (5 bases each). The CDR3 is 13 residues long. Deletions cut 7 bases from V and 6 bases from J, with 14 bases between. The germline CDR1 and CDR2 sequences are MNHNS and SASEGT. The CDR3 spells CASTPSWGDTQYF. The CDR3, as DNA: TGTGCCAGCACCCCTAGCTGGGGCGATACGCAGTATTTT.

This clonotype was detected only a few times. The genes are TRBV19 and TRBJ2-1; 7 nucleotides align to TRBD1. The CDR3 is made up of 15 amino acids. The ends lost 5 bases at V and 1 base at J; junction bases unmatched: 5. CDR1 and CDR2 (germline): LNHDA, SQIVND (reference sequence). CDR3 DNA: TGTGCCAGTAGTCCCGACAGGGTATCCTACAATGAGCAGTTCTTC. This translates into CASSPDRVSYNEQFF.

A few counts support this clonotype. V usage is TRBV5-1 and J usage is TRBJ2-7, with D perhaps TRBD1 (6 bases). Trimming pared 4 bases from V and 4 bases from J, leaving 15 bases between. The CDR3 runs 14 residues. CDR1 SGHRS and CDR2 YFSETQ come from the germline V gene. As DNA, the CDR3 is TGCGCCAGCAGCAGCTTTTTCACAGGGTACGAGCAGTACTTC. Its protein product is CASSSFFTGYEQYF.